This T cell receptor (beta chain) was observed in a study of T cell responses to AZD1222 COVID-19 vaccine. Findings and limits, study-wide: Repertoires were collected only later (after the peak T cell response had occurred).

Sequencing was performed with immunoSEQ multiplex PCR; in TCRdb, only in-frame clones are kept and a portion is missing. Here the sample spans about 110,000 clones, approximately 92% being singletons. This clone has a single count. Its antigen remains unidentified. Trimming took 4 bases from V and 4 from J, leaving 7 bases between them. This CDR3 contains 12 residues. The rearrangement links TRBV12-3 or TRBV12-4 to TRBJ1-2, with D uncertain. This receptor was obtained from an adult who received the AZD1222 COVID-19 vaccine. The sequences come from peripheral blood, collected 28 days after the second AZD1222 dose. The CDR3 loop is CASSSRGYGYTF. The CDR3 DNA is TGTGCCAGCAGTTCCCGGGGCTATGGCTACACCTTC.